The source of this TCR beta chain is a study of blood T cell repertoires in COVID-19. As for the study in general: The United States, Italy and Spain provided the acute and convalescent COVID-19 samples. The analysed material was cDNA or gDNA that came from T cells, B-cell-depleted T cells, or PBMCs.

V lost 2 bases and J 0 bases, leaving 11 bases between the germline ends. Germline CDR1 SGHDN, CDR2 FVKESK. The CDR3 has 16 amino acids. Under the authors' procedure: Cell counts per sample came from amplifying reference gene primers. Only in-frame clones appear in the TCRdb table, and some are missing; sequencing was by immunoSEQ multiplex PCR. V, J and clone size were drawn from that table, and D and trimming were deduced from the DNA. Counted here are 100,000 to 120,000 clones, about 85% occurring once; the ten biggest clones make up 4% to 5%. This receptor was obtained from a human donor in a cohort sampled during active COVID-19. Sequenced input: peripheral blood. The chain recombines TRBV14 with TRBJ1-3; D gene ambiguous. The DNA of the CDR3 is TGTGCCAGCAGCCAATCGAGGGTGGACTCTGGAAACACCATATATTTT. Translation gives CASSQSRVDSGNTIYF.